The TCR beta chain described here comes from a study of blood T cell repertoires in COVID-19. The data were produced by immunoSEQ multiplex PCR, yet TCRdb's version contains in-frame clones alone and is incomplete. This table has about 56,000 clones, 89% appearing once. The length of the CDR3 is 15 residues. V lost 8 bases and J lost 0, with 13 bases in between. Germline lookup yields CDR1 LGHDT and CDR2 YNNKEL (reference sequence). The sample was peripheral blood. This TCR was recovered from a woman aged 60 to 75 with COVID-19, enrolled during active disease. The rearrangement joins TRBV3-1 (or the pseudogene TRBV3-2) to TRBJ1-4; D is unclear. Here the CDR3 DNA reads TGTGCCAGCGGGTCCGGGTTTGCAACTAATGAAAAACTGTTTTTT. This gives the protein CASGSGFATNEKLFF.